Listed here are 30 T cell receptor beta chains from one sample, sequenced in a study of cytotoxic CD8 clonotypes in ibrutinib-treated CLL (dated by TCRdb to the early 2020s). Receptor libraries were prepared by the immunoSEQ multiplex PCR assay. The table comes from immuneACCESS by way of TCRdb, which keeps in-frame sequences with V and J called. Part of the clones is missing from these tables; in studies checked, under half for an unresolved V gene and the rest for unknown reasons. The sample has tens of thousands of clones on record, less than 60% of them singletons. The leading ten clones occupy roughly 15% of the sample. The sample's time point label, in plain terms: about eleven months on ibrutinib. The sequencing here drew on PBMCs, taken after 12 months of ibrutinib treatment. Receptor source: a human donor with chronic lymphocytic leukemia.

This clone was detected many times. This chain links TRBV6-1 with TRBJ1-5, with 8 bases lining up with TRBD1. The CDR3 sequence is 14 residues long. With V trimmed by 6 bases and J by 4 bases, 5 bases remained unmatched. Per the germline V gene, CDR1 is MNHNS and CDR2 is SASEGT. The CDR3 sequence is CASRQGTGNQPQHF. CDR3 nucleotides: TGTGCCAGCAGACAAGGGACAGGAAATCAGCCCCAGCATTTT.

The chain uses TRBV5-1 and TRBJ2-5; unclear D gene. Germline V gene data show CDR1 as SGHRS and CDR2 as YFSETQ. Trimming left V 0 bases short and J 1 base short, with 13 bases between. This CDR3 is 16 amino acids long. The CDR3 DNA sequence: TGCGCCAGCAGCTTGGCCGGCGGCCGAGCCCAAGAGACCCAGTACTTC. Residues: CASSLAGGRAQETQYF. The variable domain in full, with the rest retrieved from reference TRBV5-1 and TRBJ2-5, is KAGVTQTPRYLIKTRGQQVTLSCSPISGHRSVSWYQQTPGQGLQFLFEYFSETQRNKGNFPGRFSGRQFSNSRSEMNVSTLELGDSALYLCASSLAGGRAQETQYFGPGTRLLVL.

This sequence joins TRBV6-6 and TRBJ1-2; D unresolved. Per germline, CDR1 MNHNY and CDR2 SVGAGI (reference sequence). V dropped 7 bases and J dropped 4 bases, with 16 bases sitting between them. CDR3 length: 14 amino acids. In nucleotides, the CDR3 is TGTGCCAGCACCTACGGAGGTGCCCGCTATGGCTACACCTTC. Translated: CASTYGGARYGYTF.

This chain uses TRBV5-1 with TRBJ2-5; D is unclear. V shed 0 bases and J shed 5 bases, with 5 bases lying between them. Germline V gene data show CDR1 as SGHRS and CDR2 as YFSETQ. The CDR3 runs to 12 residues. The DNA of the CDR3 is TGCGCCAGCAGCTTGGGATCGGAGACCCAGTACTTC. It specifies CASSLGSETQYF.

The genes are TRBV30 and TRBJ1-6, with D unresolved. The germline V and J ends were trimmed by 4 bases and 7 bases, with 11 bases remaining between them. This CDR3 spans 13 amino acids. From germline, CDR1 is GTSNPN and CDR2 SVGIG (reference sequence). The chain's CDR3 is CAWTFYGNSPLHF. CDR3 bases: TGTGCCTGGACTTTTTACGGAAATTCACCCCTCCACTTT. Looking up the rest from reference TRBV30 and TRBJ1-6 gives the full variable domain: SQTIHQWPATLVQPVGSPLSLECTVEGTSNPNLYWYRQAAGRGLQLLFYSVGIGQISSEVPQNLSASRPQDRQFILSSKKLLLSDSGFYLCAWTFYGNSPLHFGNGTRLTVT.

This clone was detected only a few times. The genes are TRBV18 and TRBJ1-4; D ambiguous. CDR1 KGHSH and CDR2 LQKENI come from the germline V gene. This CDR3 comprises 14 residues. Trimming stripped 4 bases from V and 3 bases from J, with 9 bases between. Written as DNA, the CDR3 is TGTGCCAGCTCACAGCAGCAGTCTAATGAAAAACTGTTTTTT. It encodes CASSQQQSNEKLFF.

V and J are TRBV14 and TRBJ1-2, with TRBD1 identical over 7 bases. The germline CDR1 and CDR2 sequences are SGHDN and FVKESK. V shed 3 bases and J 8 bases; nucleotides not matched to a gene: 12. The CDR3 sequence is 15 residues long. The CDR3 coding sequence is TGTGCCAGCAGCCACGGACAGGTCCCCCTGAGGGGCTACACCTTC. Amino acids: CASSHGQVPLRGYTF.

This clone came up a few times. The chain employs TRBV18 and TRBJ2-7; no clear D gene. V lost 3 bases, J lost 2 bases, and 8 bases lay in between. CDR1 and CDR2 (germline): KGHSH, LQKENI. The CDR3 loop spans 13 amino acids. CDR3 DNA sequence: TGTGCCAGCTCACCCCCGAACGCCTACGAGCAGTACGTC. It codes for CASSPPNAYEQYV.

The CDR3 nucleotides read TGTGCCAGCAGCCCGGGGCTGGGGGTCTACGAGCAGTACTTC. Amino acid sequence: CASSPGLGVYEQYF. The rearrangement joins TRBV5-4 to TRBJ2-7; the D call may be TRBD1 or TRBD2 (5 bases each). The V gene's germline CDR1 is SGHNT and CDR2 YYREEE (reference sequence). V was trimmed by 4 bases and J by 3 bases, leaving 14 bases between them. This CDR3 spans 14 amino acids.

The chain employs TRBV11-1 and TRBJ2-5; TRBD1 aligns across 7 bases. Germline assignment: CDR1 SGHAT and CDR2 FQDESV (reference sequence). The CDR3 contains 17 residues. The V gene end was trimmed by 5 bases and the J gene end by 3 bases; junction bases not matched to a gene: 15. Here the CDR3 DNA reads TGTGCCAGCAGCCCGAACCGACCTCATGACAGGGAAGAGACCCAGTACTTC. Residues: CASSPNRPHDREETQYF.

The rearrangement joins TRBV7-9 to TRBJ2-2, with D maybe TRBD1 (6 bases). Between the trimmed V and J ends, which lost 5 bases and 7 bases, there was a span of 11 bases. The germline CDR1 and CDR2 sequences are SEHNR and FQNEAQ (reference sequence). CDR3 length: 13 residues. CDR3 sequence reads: CASSLQGSGELFF. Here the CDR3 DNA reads TGTGCCAGCAGCCTACAGGGAAGCGGGGAGCTGTTTTTT.

The CDR3 loop reads CASSERTASYNEQFF. CDR3 coding DNA: TGTGCCAGCAGTGAGAGGACTGCCTCCTACAATGAGCAGTTCTTC. The V gene is TRBV25-1, the J gene TRBJ2-1; D may be TRBD2 (5 bases). The germline CDR1 and CDR2 sequences are MGHDK and SYGVNS. Deletions cut 3 bases from V and 0 bases from J, with 9 bases between. The CDR3 is made up of 15 amino acids.

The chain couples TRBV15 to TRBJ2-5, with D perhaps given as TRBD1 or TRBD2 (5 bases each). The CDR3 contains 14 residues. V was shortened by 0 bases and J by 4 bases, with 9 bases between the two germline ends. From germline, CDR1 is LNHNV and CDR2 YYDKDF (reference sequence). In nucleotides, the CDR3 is TGTGCCACCAGCAGAGAGGGGACCGGAGAGACCCAGTACTTC. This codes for CATSREGTGETQYF.

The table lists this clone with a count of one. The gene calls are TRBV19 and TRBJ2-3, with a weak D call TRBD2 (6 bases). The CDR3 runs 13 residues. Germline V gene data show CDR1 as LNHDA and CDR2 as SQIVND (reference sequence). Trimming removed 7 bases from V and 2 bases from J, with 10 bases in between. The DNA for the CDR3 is TGTGCCAGTACGGCGGGGCACACAGATACGCAGTATTTT. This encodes CASTAGHTDTQYF.

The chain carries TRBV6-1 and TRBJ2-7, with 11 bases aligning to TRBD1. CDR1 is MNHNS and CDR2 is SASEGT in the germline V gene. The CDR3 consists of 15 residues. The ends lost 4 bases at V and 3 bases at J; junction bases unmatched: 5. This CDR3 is CASSVYGTGGYEQYF. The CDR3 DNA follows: TGTGCCAGCAGTGTATACGGGACAGGGGGCTACGAGCAGTACTTC.

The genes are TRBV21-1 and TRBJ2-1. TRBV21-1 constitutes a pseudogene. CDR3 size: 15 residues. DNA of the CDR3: TGTGCCAGCAGCACAAAAGGATCGCCCTACAATGAGCAGTTCTTC. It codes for CASSTKGSPYNEQFF.

CDR3 sequence (DNA): TGTGCCAGCAGCTTACGGCCCAGGGGATACGAGCAGTACGTC. It yields the protein CASSLRPRGYEQYV. This chain connects TRBV5-5 to TRBJ2-7, with a tentative D call TRBD1 (6 bases). Per germline, CDR1 SGHKS and CDR2 YYEKEE (reference sequence). V was trimmed by 2 bases and J by 4 bases, leaving 13 bases between them. The CDR3 is 14 residues long.

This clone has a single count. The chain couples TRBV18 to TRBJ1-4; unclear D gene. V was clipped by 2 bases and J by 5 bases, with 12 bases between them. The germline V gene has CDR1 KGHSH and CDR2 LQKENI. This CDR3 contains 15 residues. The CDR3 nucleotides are TGTGCCAGCTCACCAAGGAACACTAGGAATGAAAAACTGTTTTTT. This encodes CASSPRNTRNEKLFF.

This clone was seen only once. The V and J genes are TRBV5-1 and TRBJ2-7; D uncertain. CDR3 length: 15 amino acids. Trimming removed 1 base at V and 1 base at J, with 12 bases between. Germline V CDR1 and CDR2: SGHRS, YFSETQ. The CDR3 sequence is CASSLTITPSYEQYF. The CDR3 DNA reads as TGCGCCAGCAGCTTGACCATAACTCCGTCCTACGAGCAGTACTTC.

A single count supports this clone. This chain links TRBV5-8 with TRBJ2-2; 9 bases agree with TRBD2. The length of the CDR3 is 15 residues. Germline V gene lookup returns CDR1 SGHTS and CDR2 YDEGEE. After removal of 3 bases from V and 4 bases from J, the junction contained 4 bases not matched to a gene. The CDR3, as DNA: TGTGCCAGCAGCTCAGGACTAGCGCCCACCGGGGAGCTGTTTTTT. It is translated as CASSSGLAPTGELFF.

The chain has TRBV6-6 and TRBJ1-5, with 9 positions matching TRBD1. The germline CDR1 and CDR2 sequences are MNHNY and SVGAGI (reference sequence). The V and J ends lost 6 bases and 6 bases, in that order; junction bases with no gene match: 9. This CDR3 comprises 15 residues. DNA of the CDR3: TGTGCCAGCAGCACGAACAGGGGGCATGGTCAGCCCCAGCATTTT. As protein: CASSTNRGHGQPQHF.

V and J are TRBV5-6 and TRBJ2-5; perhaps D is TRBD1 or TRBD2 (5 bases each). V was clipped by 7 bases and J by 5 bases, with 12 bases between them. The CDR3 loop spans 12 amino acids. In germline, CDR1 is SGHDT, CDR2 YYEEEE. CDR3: CASELWGETQYF. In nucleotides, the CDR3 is TGTGCCAGCGAACTCTGGGGGGAGACCCAGTACTTC. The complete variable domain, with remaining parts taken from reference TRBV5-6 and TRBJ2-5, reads DAGVTQSPTHLIKTRGQQVTLRCSPKSGHDTVSWYQQALGQGPQFIFQYYEEEERQRGNFPDRFSGHQFPNYSSELNVNALLLGDSALYLCASELWGETQYFGPGTRLLVL.

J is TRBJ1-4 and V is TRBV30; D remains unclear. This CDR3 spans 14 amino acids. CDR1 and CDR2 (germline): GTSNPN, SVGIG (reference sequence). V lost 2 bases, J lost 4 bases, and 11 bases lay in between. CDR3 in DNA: TGTGCCTGGAGTCAAGGACGGCTTAATGAAAAACTGTTTTTT. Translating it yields CAWSQGRLNEKLFF.

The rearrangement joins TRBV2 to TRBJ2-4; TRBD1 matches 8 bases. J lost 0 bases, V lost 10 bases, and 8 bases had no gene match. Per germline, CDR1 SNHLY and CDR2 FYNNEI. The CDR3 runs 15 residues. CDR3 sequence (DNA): TGTGCCATCCTAGGACAGGGCCTAGCCAAAAACATTCAGTACTTC. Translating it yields CAILGQGLAKNIQYF.

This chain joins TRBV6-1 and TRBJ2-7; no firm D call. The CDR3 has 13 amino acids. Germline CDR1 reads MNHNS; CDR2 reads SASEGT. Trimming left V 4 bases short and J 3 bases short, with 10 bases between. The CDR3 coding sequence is TGTGCCAGCAGTGCCGGACGTTTCTACGAGCAGTACGTC. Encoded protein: CASSAGRFYEQYV.

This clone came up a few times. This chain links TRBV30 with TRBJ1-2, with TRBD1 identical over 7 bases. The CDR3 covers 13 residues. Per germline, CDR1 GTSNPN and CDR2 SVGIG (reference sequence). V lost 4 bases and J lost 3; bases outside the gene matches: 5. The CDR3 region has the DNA TGTGCCTGGATAGGGGGCAGAGACTATGGCTACACCTTC. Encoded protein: CAWIGGRDYGYTF. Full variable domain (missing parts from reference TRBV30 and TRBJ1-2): SQTIHQWPATLVQPVGSPLSLECTVEGTSNPNLYWYRQAAGRGLQLLFYSVGIGQISSEVPQNLSASRPQDRQFILSSKKLLLSDSGFYLCAWIGGRDYGYTFGSGTRLTVV.

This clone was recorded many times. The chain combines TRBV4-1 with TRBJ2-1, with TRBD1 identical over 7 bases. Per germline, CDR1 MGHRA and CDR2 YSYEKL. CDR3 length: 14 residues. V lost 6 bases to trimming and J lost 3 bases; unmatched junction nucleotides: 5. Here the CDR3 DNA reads TGCGCCAGCAGGGCGCCAGGGGGCTACAATGAGCAGTTCTTC. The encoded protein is CASRAPGGYNEQFF.

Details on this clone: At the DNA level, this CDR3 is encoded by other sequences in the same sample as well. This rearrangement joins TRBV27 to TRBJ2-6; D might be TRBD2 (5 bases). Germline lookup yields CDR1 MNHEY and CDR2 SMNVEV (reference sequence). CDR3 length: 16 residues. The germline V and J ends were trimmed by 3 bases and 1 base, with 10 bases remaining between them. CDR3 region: CASSFIGGSGANVLTF. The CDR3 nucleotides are TGTGCCAGCAGTTTTATTGGAGGATCTGGGGCCAACGTCCTGACTTTC.

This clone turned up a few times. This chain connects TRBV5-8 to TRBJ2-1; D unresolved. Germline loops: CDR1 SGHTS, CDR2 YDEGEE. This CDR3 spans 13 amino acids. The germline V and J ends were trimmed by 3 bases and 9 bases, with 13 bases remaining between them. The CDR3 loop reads CASSWSPLAEQFF. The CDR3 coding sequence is TGTGCCAGCAGCTGGTCCCCCCTGGCTGAGCAGTTCTTC.

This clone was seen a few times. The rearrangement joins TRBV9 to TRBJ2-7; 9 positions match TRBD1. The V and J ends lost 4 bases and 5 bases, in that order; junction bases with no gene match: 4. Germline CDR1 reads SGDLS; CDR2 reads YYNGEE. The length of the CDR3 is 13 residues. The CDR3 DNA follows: TGTGCCAGCAGCCCTCGACAGGGGGACGAGCAGTACTTC. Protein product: CASSPRQGDEQYF.